These 5 T cell receptor beta chains originate from one sample sequenced in a study of shared clonotypes between healthy human individuals. Repertoires were generated with immunoSEQ multiplex PCR, while TCRdb's copy carries only in-frame clones and drops some. The sample has over a million clones, approximately 98.5% seen once; the top ten hold under 0.45%. Sequenced: naive CD4+ T cells sorted from blood. Subset noted: CD45RA+ positively selected. The receptor source for this set is a man between 25 and 39 years old in good health.

Comment on this clone: A junction boundary mismatches the germline segment, possibly from a read error. The gene calls are TRBV7-2 and TRBJ2-3; D perhaps matches TRBD2 (6 bases). CDR3 size: 12 residues. The germline CDR1 and CDR2 sequences are SGHTA and FQGNSA. Here the CDR3 DNA reads TGTGCCAGCAGCTTTCCGTCCGGGACTCCGACTTTT. Translated, it gives CASSFPSGTPTF.

The V and J genes are TRBV2 and TRBJ1-2; tentatively, D is TRBD1 (6 bases). The V and J ends lost 1 base and 3 bases respectively, with 9 bases between them. The CDR3 is 14 amino acids. Germline CDR1 and CDR2: SNHLY and FYNNEI. CDR3 amino acids: CASSEGRGYYGYTF. As DNA, the CDR3 is TGTGCCAGCAGTGAAGGCAGGGGATACTATGGCTACACCTTC.

The rearrangement joins TRBV7-9 to TRBJ2-7; 9 nucleotides agree with TRBD2. Germline V lookup: CDR1 SEHNR, CDR2 FQNEAQ (reference sequence). CDR3 length: 18 amino acids. Unmatched junction bases numbered 19, after V lost 5 bases and J lost 5 bases. This CDR3 is CASSPPRSQSGRLHEQYF. CDR3 sequence (DNA): TGTGCCAGCAGCCCCCCCCGCAGCCAAAGCGGGAGGTTGCACGAGCAGTACTTC.

J is TRBJ1-1 and V is TRBV5-4, with D possibly TRBD1 on 5 matching bases. The germline V gene encodes CDR1 SGHNT and CDR2 YYREEE (reference sequence). V lost 5 bases and J 3 bases, leaving 14 bases between the germline ends. This CDR3 contains 14 residues. The CDR3 loop is CASSARGAYTEAFF. The CDR3 nucleotides read TGTGCCAGCAGTGCTCGAGGGGCCTACACTGAAGCTTTCTTT.

The chain uses TRBV10-3 and TRBJ1-5, with 7 bases matching TRBD1. In germline, CDR1 is ENHRY, CDR2 SYGVKD. CDR3 length: 20 amino acids. J gave up 1 base and V 3 bases, and 18 bases lay outside the gene matches. CDR3 bases: TGTGCCATCAGTGACAATAGGGGGGGGACAGATCATAACAGCAATCAGCCCCAGCATTTT. Its translation: CAISDNRGGTDHNSNQPQHF.